The source of this TCR beta chain is a study of OX40 agonist ivuxolimab in advanced cancers. Generated by immunoSEQ multiplex PCR, the TCRdb table keeps only in-frame clones and is missing some. The sample consists of over 75,000 clones, approximately 90% of them appearing once. The CDR3 sequence is 16 residues long. CDR1 SGHVS and CDR2 FQNEAQ come from the germline V gene. Trimming removed 1 base from V and 0 bases from J; junction bases left unmatched: 5. The starting material was CD4+ or CD8+ T cells sorted from blood, obtained in a trial of the OX40 agonist ivuxolimab. This sequence was found in an adult with an advanced solid tumor such as melanoma, head and neck, liver or kidney cancer. The genes are TRBV7-8 and TRBJ1-2; 7 nucleotides match TRBD1. The CDR3, as DNA: TGTGCCAGCAGCTTAGGGGTCGGGACAGCTAACTATGGCTACACCTTC. As protein: CASSLGVGTANYGYTF.